A single sample gave rise to the 28 T cell receptor beta chains below, sequenced in a study of OX40 agonist ivuxolimab in advanced cancers. Method: immunoSEQ multiplex PCR; TCRdb's copy keeps in-frame clones and lacks some. The table records 40,000 to 55,000 clones, 90% to 95% of them present only once. This specimen was CD4+ or CD8+ T cells sorted from blood, taken in a trial of the OX40 agonist ivuxolimab. The receptors originated from an adult with an advanced solid tumor such as melanoma, head and neck, liver or kidney cancer.

V usage is TRBV7-3 and J usage is TRBJ2-7; D is uncertain. The germline CDR1 and CDR2 sequences are SGHTA and FQGTGA. The CDR3 sequence is 10 residues long. Trimming pared 2 bases from V and 5 bases from J, leaving 1 base between. CDR3 residues: CASSLDEQYF. The CDR3, as DNA: TGTGCCAGCAGCTTAGACGAGCAGTACTTC. Full variable domain (remainder filled in from reference TRBV7-3 and TRBJ2-7): GAGVSQTPSNKVTEKGKYVELRCDPISGHTALYWYRQSLGQGPEFLIYFQGTGAADDSGLPNDRFFAVRPEGSVSTLKIQRTERGDSAVYLCASSLDEQYFGPGTRLTVT.

The chain combines TRBV10-3 with TRBJ1-1; maybe TRBD1 (5 bases). V lost 3 bases and J lost 5, with 10 bases in between. The CDR3 loop spans 13 amino acids. The germline gives CDR1 ENHRY, CDR2 SYGVKD. The CDR3 is CAISETRVTEAFF. In DNA, the CDR3 is TGTGCCATCAGTGAAACCAGGGTGACTGAAGCTTTCTTT.

The chain joins TRBV4-1 to TRBJ2-7; D may be TRBD2 (7 bases). V lost 1 base and J 3 bases, leaving 13 bases between the germline ends. Germline V gene data show CDR1 as MGHRA and CDR2 as YSYEKL. This CDR3 has 15 amino acids. The CDR3 bases are TGCGCCAGCAGCCAAGGCGTGAGGGGGGGCTACGAGCAGTACTTC. Protein sequence: CASSQGVRGGYEQYF.

This clone was seen only once. This chain links TRBV27 with TRBJ2-7; no definite D call. The CDR3 spans 13 residues. The V end lost 3 bases, the J end lost 4 bases, and 10 bases lay between the germline ends. Per germline, CDR1 MNHEY and CDR2 SMNVEV (reference sequence). CDR3 DNA sequence: TGTGCCAGCAGTTTTGGGCTGGGATACGAGCAGTACTTC. It is translated as CASSFGLGYEQYF.

V is TRBV20-1 and J is TRBJ2-1; D is unclear. Trimming stripped 1 base from V and 16 bases from J, with 14 bases between. The CDR3 has 11 residues. Germline V CDR1 and CDR2: DFQATT, SNEGSKA (reference sequence). The CDR3 loop reads CSARGLQSPFF. The DNA for the CDR3 is TGCAGTGCTAGAGGACTCCAAAGCCCCTTCTTC.

A single count supports this clone. The J gene is TRBJ2-5, the V gene TRBV9; no reliable D call. CDR1 SGDLS and CDR2 YYNGEE come from the germline V gene. With 3 bases removed from V and 2 bases from J, the gap between germline ends came to 14 bases. This CDR3 has 15 amino acids. CDR3 DNA sequence: TGTGCCAGCAGCGCTGAGGACCAGGCACAAGAGACCCAGTACTTC. Protein sequence: CASSAEDQAQETQYF.

This clone was seen a handful of times. The CDR3 DNA reads TGTGCCTGGAGTGTAAGCCGCGGGGGTGGCTACACCTTC. Translating it yields CAWSVSRGGGYTF. The chain recombines TRBV30 with TRBJ1-2; maybe TRBD1 (5 bases). Trimming removed 0 bases at V and 7 bases at J, with 12 bases between. The CDR3 sequence is 13 residues long. In germline, CDR1 is GTSNPN, CDR2 SVGIG (reference sequence).

The chain has TRBV9 and TRBJ2-1, with TRBD2 matching over 7 bases. The CDR3 has 11 amino acids. The junction had 3 bases not matched to a gene; V was cut back by 3 bases and J by 12 bases. From germline, CDR1 is SGDLS and CDR2 YYNGEE. The CDR3 nucleotides read TGTGCCAGCAGCGGCACTAGCGTGCAGTTCTTC. This sequence encodes CASSGTSVQFF.

The chain carries TRBV29-1 and TRBJ1-4; D remains unclear. Germline V gene lookup returns CDR1 SQVTM and CDR2 ANQGSEA. V was shortened by 5 bases and J by 5 bases, with 9 bases between the two germline ends. The CDR3 covers 12 residues. As DNA, the CDR3 is TGCAGCGTTAAATTGGGAAATGAAAAACTGTTTTTT. It is translated as CSVKLGNEKLFF.

The V and J genes are TRBV29-1 and TRBJ2-7, with D unresolved. V lost 0 bases to trimming and J lost 3 bases, with 3 bases between them. CDR3 length equals 11 residues. Germline assignment: CDR1 SQVTM and CDR2 ANQGSEA. The CDR3 is CSVEDRYEQYF. CDR3 bases: TGCAGCGTTGAAGATCGCTACGAGCAGTACTTC.

The chain employs TRBV2 and TRBJ1-4; no clear D. The V gene lost 2 bases and the J gene lost 0 bases, with 7 bases spanning the gap. The germline gives CDR1 SNHLY, CDR2 FYNNEI. This CDR3 region has 15 residues. The CDR3 bases are TGTGCCAGCAGTGAAAGCCGGGCAACTAATGAAAAACTGTTTTTT. Translation gives CASSESRATNEKLFF.

This clone came up once. V gene TRBV15 combines with J gene TRBJ2-1; 8 positions match TRBD1. Germline CDR1 LNHNV, CDR2 YYDKDF (reference sequence). V shed 8 bases and J 5 bases; nucleotides not matched to a gene: 2. The CDR3 is 12 amino acids. CDR3 in amino acids: CATVTGDNEQFF. In DNA, the CDR3 is TGTGCCACCGTGACAGGGGACAATGAGCAGTTCTTC.

This sequence joins TRBV27 and TRBJ1-2; 11 bases match TRBD1. CDR3 size: 15 residues. CDR1 MNHEY and CDR2 SMNVEV come from the germline V gene (reference sequence). Trimming cost V 6 bases and J 7 bases; bases outside gene matches: 10. The CDR3 DNA follows: TGTGCCAGCAGGATAAATGGACAGGGGGCGGGTGGCTACACCTTC. Translation: CASRINGQGAGGYTF.

This sequence joins TRBV27 and TRBJ1-5, with 9 bases identical to TRBD1. CDR3 length equals 18 residues. CDR1 is MNHEY, CDR2 SMNVEV, per germline (reference sequence). The ends lost 5 bases at V and 1 base at J; junction bases unmatched: 12. The CDR3 protein is CASSGTGYPLRSNQPQHF. The CDR3 DNA reads as TGTGCCAGCAGTGGGACAGGGTATCCCCTCCGAAGCAATCAGCCCCAGCATTTT.

The V and J genes are TRBV5-6 and TRBJ2-3; D remains unclear. Germline lookup yields CDR1 SGHDT and CDR2 YYEEEE. This CDR3 has 17 residues. V was shortened by 0 bases and J by 0 bases, with 14 bases between the two germline ends. The CDR3 bases are TGTGCCAGCAGCTTGGGGGCCGGGCTAAAGAGCACAGATACGCAGTATTTT. Translated: CASSLGAGLKSTDTQYF.

This clone was seen only once. V is TRBV9 and J is TRBJ2-2; unclear D gene. The V gene lost 3 bases and the J gene lost 7 bases, with 16 bases spanning the gap. CDR1 is SGDLS, CDR2 YYNGEE, per germline. CDR3 length: 15 residues. CDR3 loop: CASSGVQKGFGELFF. The DNA of the CDR3 is TGTGCCAGCAGCGGGGTCCAGAAGGGATTCGGGGAGCTGTTTTTT.

V gene TRBV6-5 combines with J gene TRBJ1-1; 9 bases line up with TRBD1. The CDR3 contains 14 residues. Losses at the gene ends were 5 bases for V and 2 bases for J; bases not matched to a gene: 3. Germline V CDR1 and CDR2: MNHEY, SVGAGI. The CDR3 region is CASSPGQGNTEAFF. Here the CDR3 DNA reads TGTGCCAGCAGTCCGGGACAGGGAAACACTGAAGCTTTCTTT.

The chain is built from TRBV28 and TRBJ2-7; D is possibly TRBD1 (5 bases). The V end lost 6 bases, the J end lost 1 base, and 13 bases lay between the germline ends. This CDR3 spans 14 amino acids. Looked up from germline, CDR1 is MDHEN and CDR2 is SYDVKM. CDR3 in amino acids: CASSWAGPSYEQYF. CDR3 sequence (DNA): TGTGCCAGCAGCTGGGCAGGGCCGTCCTACGAGCAGTACTTC.

Sample share makes this clone medium-sized (0.01 to 0.1%). This chain uses TRBV7-8 with TRBJ1-2, with TRBD1 as a possible D gene (6 bases). Germline V CDR1 and CDR2: SGHVS, FQNEAQ. The CDR3 is 15 amino acids. V dropped 0 bases and J dropped 7 bases, with 15 bases sitting between them. Here the CDR3 DNA reads TGTGCCAGCAGCTTAGCGAACACAGGGATGGGTGGCTACACCTTC. Translating it yields CASSLANTGMGGYTF.

The chain couples TRBV28 to TRBJ2-5; TRBD1 matches 11 bases. This CDR3 region has 19 residues. V lost 2 bases to trimming and J lost 5 bases; unmatched junction nucleotides: 16. CDR1 is MDHEN, CDR2 SYDVKM, per germline. CDR3 DNA: TGTGCCAGCAGTTTAAATCGAGGGGAAATCCGGGACAGGGGGGAGACCCAGTACTTC. Amino acids: CASSLNRGEIRDRGETQYF.

The genes are TRBV27 and TRBJ1-2; D is unclear. V was shortened by 3 bases and J by 3 bases, with 14 bases between the two germline ends. The CDR3 runs to 15 residues. The V gene's germline CDR1 is MNHEY and CDR2 SMNVEV (reference sequence). The CDR3: CASSFGPFSDYGYTF. The CDR3 bases are TGTGCCAGCAGTTTTGGACCTTTCTCAGACTATGGCTACACCTTC.

The V and J genes are TRBV4-3 and TRBJ2-7; perhaps TRBD1 as D (5 bases). V gave up 0 bases and J gave up 2 bases, with 14 bases separating them. Germline V gives CDR1 LGHNA, CDR2 YSLEER. The CDR3 spans 16 residues. CDR3 sequence: CASSQDPQGGTYEQYF. The CDR3 region has the DNA TGCGCCAGCAGCCAAGATCCTCAGGGCGGTACCTACGAGCAGTACTTC.

The chain links TRBV7-2 to TRBJ2-3; D ambiguous. The V and J ends lost 6 bases and 4 bases respectively, with 11 bases between them. This CDR3 contains 13 residues. Germline lookup yields CDR1 SGHTA and CDR2 FQGNSA. In DNA form, the CDR3 reads TGTGCCAGCAGACCAAACCCCTCAGATACGCAGTATTTT. It yields the protein CASRPNPSDTQYF.

J is TRBJ2-2 and V is TRBV28; D is unclear. The CDR3 consists of 17 residues. CDR1 and CDR2 (germline): MDHEN, SYDVKM. V was trimmed by 6 bases and J by 2 bases, leaving 19 bases between them. CDR3 nucleotides: TGTGCCAGCAGCTTCCCTACGAACGGAAGCAACACCGGGGAGCTGTTTTTT. The encoded protein is CASSFPTNGSNTGELFF.

The chain is built from TRBV7-9 and TRBJ2-1; 7 positions agree with TRBD2. This CDR3 region has 15 residues. The V segment lost 3 bases and the J segment 7 bases; nucleotides outside the gene matches: 9. The germline gives CDR1 SEHNR, CDR2 FQNEAQ (reference sequence). CDR3 sequence: CASSLREWGKNEQFF. The CDR3 DNA reads TGTGCCAGCAGCTTGCGGGAGTGGGGTAAGAATGAGCAGTTCTTC.

CDR3 bases: TGTGCCAGCAGTTGGCCCCGGAGCTTTTGGCTGGACGGAAACAATGAGCAGTTCTTC. Its translation is CASSWPRSFWLDGNNEQFF. V and J are TRBV28 and TRBJ2-1; D not certain. The V and J ends lost 4 bases and 5 bases respectively, with 27 bases between them. Germline loops: CDR1 MDHEN, CDR2 SYDVKM. This CDR3 contains 19 residues.

The V and J genes are TRBV7-2 and TRBJ2-1; tentatively, D is TRBD2 (5 bases). Germline V gives CDR1 SGHTA, CDR2 FQGNSA. V was shortened by 8 bases and J by 7 bases, with 12 bases between the two germline ends. CDR3 length: 12 amino acids. The CDR3 bases are TGTGCCAGCCTAGGAGGCCAGAATGAGCAGTTCTTC. Its protein is CASLGGQNEQFF.

This rearrangement joins TRBV19 to TRBJ2-7; TRBD1 aligns across 11 bases. CDR3 length: 15 residues. The junction had 5 bases not matched to a gene; V was cut back by 3 bases and J by 4 bases. The germline gives CDR1 LNHDA, CDR2 SQIVND (reference sequence). CDR3 DNA sequence: TGTGCCAGTAGTATCGGACAGGGGGCCAGGTACGAGCAGTACTTC. Translated, it gives CASSIGQGARYEQYF.